The source of this T cell receptor beta chain is a study of T cell changes during pregnancy in multiple sclerosis. Method: immunoSEQ multiplex PCR; TCRdb's copy keeps in-frame clones and lacks some. Here the sample spans approximately 100,000 clones, 94% being singletons. Trimming took 8 bases from V and 4 from J, leaving 19 bases between them. Germline lookup yields CDR1 MNHNS and CDR2 SASEGT. The CDR3 is 15 amino acids. This receptor was obtained from a female donor with multiple sclerosis, enrolled in a pregnancy study. Sequencing used peripheral blood, obtained in the third trimester of pregnancy. The chain combines TRBV6-1 with TRBJ2-3, with a possible D match to TRBD2 (5 bases). The CDR3: CASLHDFGRADTQYF. For the CDR3, the DNA is TGTGCCAGCCTACATGACTTTGGGAGAGCAGATACGCAGTATTTT.